This T cell receptor (beta chain) was profiled in a study of cytomegalovirus exposure and HLA in healthy donors. 60 Vbeta and 13 Jbeta primers were used in PCR. Data came from immunoSEQ multiplex PCR; TCRdb stores just in-frame clones and leaves some out. The data hold some 150,000 clones, with 65% to 85% observed a single time. Sequencing was done on a sample of PBMCs. The origin of this receptor is a woman in her thirties or forties in good health and CMV-seropositive.

The CDR3 protein is CAWSVVQGASSGNTIYF. Here the CDR3 DNA reads TGTGCCTGGAGTGTCGTACAGGGGGCTTCTTCTGGAAACACCATATATTTT. This chain joins TRBV30 and TRBJ1-3, with 9 bases lining up with TRBD1. Germline V gives CDR1 GTSNPN, CDR2 SVGIG (reference sequence). J lost 1 base, V lost 0 bases, and 7 bases had no gene match. The CDR3 has 17 amino acids.